Listed here are 8 T cell receptor beta chains from one sample, sequenced in a study of shared clonotypes between healthy human individuals (dated by TCRdb to the early 2020s). The library came from the immunoSEQ multiplex PCR assay. TCRdb stores this immuneACCESS table with in-frame sequences only. Part of the clones is absent; in the studies checked, under half of the shortfall reflects unresolved V genes, and no reason is known for the rest. The sample records around 1.9 million clones, about 93% of which are singletons. 1.7% of the sample is taken by the ten largest. For the CD8 naive samples, CD45RO-negative cells were positively selected for CCR7, yielding a CD45RA+CCR7+ population from which TemRA cells were excluded. The sequenced sample consisted of naive CD8+ T cells from PBMCs. The cell subset or site label of this sample denotes: CD45RA+CCR7+. These receptors all come from a man between 18 and 35 years old in good health. Some clones in this sample may be carry-over from other donors' samples.

The J gene is TRBJ1-4, the V gene TRBV7-9; 8 bases fit TRBD1. This CDR3 has 15 residues. The germline CDR1 and CDR2 sequences are SEHNR and FQNEAQ (reference sequence). V was pared by 7 bases and J by 14 bases, with 18 bases of the junction left unmatched. CDR3 sequence (DNA): TGTGCCAGCACCGAATCGATTTCAGGGGGCGAGGTGCTGTTTTTT. Its protein is CASTESISGGEVLFF.

The chain joins TRBV6-5 to TRBJ1-4; TRBD1 matches at 8 bases. The CDR3 is 15 amino acids. The ends lost 3 bases at V and 8 bases at J; junction bases unmatched: 8. Germline values: CDR1 MNHEY, CDR2 SVGAGI. CDR3 sequence reads: CASSYVRDRREKLFF. Written as DNA, the CDR3 is TGTGCCAGCAGTTATGTCCGGGACAGGAGGGAAAAACTGTTTTTT.

The chain employs TRBV27 and TRBJ2-2, with D unclear. Germline V CDR1 and CDR2: MNHEY, SMNVEV (reference sequence). Trimming stripped 3 bases from V and 0 bases from J, with 11 bases between. There are 16 residues in the CDR3. CDR3 loop: CASSLRRATNTGELFF. CDR3 DNA: TGTGCCAGCAGTTTGCGCCGCGCGACGAACACCGGGGAGCTGTTTTTT.

The V and J genes are TRBV11-2 and TRBJ2-7; 9 bases map to TRBD1. With V trimmed by 0 bases and J by 6 bases, 9 bases remained unmatched. CDR3 length: 16 residues. Germline V CDR1 and CDR2: SGHAT, FQNNGV. CDR3 protein: CASSLDPGTGWPEQYF. CDR3 in DNA: TGTGCCAGCAGCTTAGATCCTGGGACAGGGTGGCCCGAGCAGTACTTC.

The chain carries TRBV5-6 and TRBJ1-1, with TRBD1 matching 9 bases. The CDR3 consists of 17 residues. V lost 0 bases, J lost 4 bases, and 10 bases stayed unmatched. Germline CDR1 SGHDT, CDR2 YYEEEE. DNA for the CDR3: TGTGCCAGCAGCTTGGTGACAGGGGGGATTGGTGGCACTGAAGCTTTCTTT. Its translation: CASSLVTGGIGGTEAFF.

The chain is built from TRBV7-8 and TRBJ2-7; no clear D. Germline loops: CDR1 SGHVS, CDR2 FQNEAQ. CDR3 length: 15 amino acids. V lost 2 bases and J lost 0, with 11 bases in between. The CDR3 spells CASSLRDDFSYEQYF. In DNA, the CDR3 is TGTGCCAGCAGCTTACGAGACGATTTCTCCTACGAGCAGTACTTC.

The chain employs TRBV15 and TRBJ2-6; no definite D call. CDR3 length: 16 amino acids. V lost 3 bases and J lost 0, with 9 bases in between. CDR1 LNHNV and CDR2 YYDKDF come from the germline V gene (reference sequence). CDR3 loop: CATSSDWASGANVLTF. Here the CDR3 DNA reads TGTGCCACCAGCAGCGATTGGGCCTCTGGGGCCAACGTCCTGACTTTC.

This clone was observed a single time. The gene calls are TRBV4-1 and TRBJ1-2; 7 positions agree with TRBD1. Trimming removed 0 bases from V and 2 bases from J; junction bases left unmatched: 9. CDR1 is MGHRA, CDR2 YSYEKL, per germline. This CDR3 has 17 amino acids. In DNA form, the CDR3 reads TGCGCCAGCAGCCAAGATGGGACACTCAGGGGGAACTATGGCTACACCTTC. Its protein product is CASSQDGTLRGNYGYTF.